Presented here are 23 T cell receptor beta chains from one specimen sequenced in a study of OX40 agonist ivuxolimab in advanced cancers. Libraries were built with the immunoSEQ multiplex PCR assay. Imported from immuneACCESS, the table was reduced by TCRdb to in-frame sequences with V and J called. These copies leave out some clones; in studies compared against another copy, an unresolved V gene accounts for under half, and the cause of the remainder is not known. The sample table contains about 81,000 clones; only one count was recorded for roughly four fifths of them. The ten largest clonotypes hold 6% to 8% of the sample. Here the sequenced sample was CD4+ or CD8+ T cells sorted from blood, taken in a trial of the OX40 agonist ivuxolimab. The receptor source for this set is an adult with an advanced solid tumor such as melanoma, head and neck, liver or kidney cancer.

The chain employs TRBV30 and TRBJ2-1; D unresolved. V lost 2 bases and J 5 bases, leaving 7 bases between the germline ends. Germline V CDR1 and CDR2: GTSNPN, SVGIG (reference sequence). This CDR3 spans 12 amino acids. DNA of the CDR3: TGTGCCTGGAGTAGGCAGCACAATGAGCAGTTCTTC. This translates into CAWSRQHNEQFF.

V usage is TRBV30 and J usage is TRBJ2-7, with 10 bases lining up with TRBD2. V was clipped by 2 bases and J by 5 bases; unmatched bases: 18. The germline V gene has CDR1 GTSNPN and CDR2 SVGIG (reference sequence). The CDR3 extends over 18 amino acids. The CDR3 region has the DNA TGTGCCTGGAGTAGCCTAGCGGGAGTTACCCCCATCTGGGACGAGCAGTACTTC. This translates into CAWSSLAGVTPIWDEQYF.

The chain couples TRBV28 to TRBJ2-5; the D gene could be TRBD1 or TRBD2 (5 bases each). This CDR3 comprises 14 residues. The V gene lost 2 bases and the J gene lost 2 bases, with 9 bases spanning the gap. The V gene's germline CDR1 is MDHEN and CDR2 SYDVKM. The CDR3 DNA is TGTGCCAGCAGTTTACGGGACGTACAAGAGACCCAGTACTTC. Translated: CASSLRDVQETQYF.

This clone was seen just once. This chain connects TRBV4-2 to TRBJ2-1, with a weak D call TRBD1 (5 bases). Germline CDR1 is LGHNA and CDR2 is YNFKEQ. With 5 bases removed from V and 1 base from J, the gap between germline ends came to 15 bases. The CDR3 spans 16 residues. Written as DNA, the CDR3 is TGTGCCAGCAGCTCCGACTTTGCAGGGTCCTACAATGAGCAGTTCTTC. It codes for CASSSDFAGSYNEQFF.

This chain joins TRBV2 and TRBJ2-7, with D tentatively TRBD1 or TRBD2 (7 bases each). The V gene's germline CDR1 is SNHLY and CDR2 FYNNEI. Trimming pared 5 bases from V and 4 bases from J, leaving 24 bases between. The CDR3 runs 17 residues. CDR3 residues: CASSSRTGRAGNYEQYV. CDR3 DNA: TGTGCCAGCAGTTCTAGGACAGGCCGAGCGGGGAATTACGAGCAGTACGTC.

The rearrangement joins TRBV19 to TRBJ1-5, with D perhaps matching TRBD1 (6 bases). Per the germline V gene, CDR1 is LNHDA and CDR2 is SQIVND (reference sequence). Between the trimmed V and J ends, which lost 5 bases and 3 bases, there was a span of 14 bases. The CDR3 covers 15 residues. CDR3 sequence (DNA): TGTGCCAGTAGTGGGGGGCCTACCCTCAATCAGCCCCAGCATTTT. It encodes CASSGGPTLNQPQHF.

The chain carries TRBV7-2 and TRBJ1-1, with no clear D. Germline V gene sequence: CDR1 SGHTA, CDR2 FQGNSA. The length of the CDR3 is 12 residues. Deletions cut 5 bases from V and 0 bases from J, with 4 bases between. CDR3 in amino acids: CASSLMNTEAFF. The CDR3 nucleotides are TGTGCCAGCAGCCTCATGAACACTGAAGCTTTCTTT.

J is TRBJ2-7 and V is TRBV2; a possible D gene is TRBD2 (6 bases). This CDR3 contains 14 residues. Germline V lookup: CDR1 SNHLY, CDR2 FYNNEI. V lost 6 bases and J lost 1, with 13 bases in between. CDR3 bases: TGTGCCAGCAGAACCCGGGACTCATCCTACGAGCAGTACTTC. It translates to CASRTRDSSYEQYF. The variable domain in full, completed from reference TRBV2 and TRBJ2-7, reads EPEVTQTPSHQVTQMGQEVILRCVPISNHLYFYWYRQILGQKVEFLVSFYNNEISEKSEIFDDQFSVERPDGSNFTLKIRSTKLEDSAMYFCASRTRDSSYEQYFGPGTRLTVT.

V and J are TRBV4-3 and TRBJ2-5; no clear D. Judging by the DNA end, TRBJ2-7 fits better; the J call may be wrong. Germline V gene data show CDR1 as LGHNA and CDR2 as YSLEER. This CDR3 has 14 residues. CDR3 nucleotides: TGCGCCAGCAGCCAAGGGGTAGGGTCCTACGAGCAGTACTTC. Amino acids: CASSQGVGSYEQYF.

This chain links TRBV30 with TRBJ2-3; 13 bases align to TRBD2. The CDR3 consists of 17 residues. Trimming cost V 3 bases and J 2 bases; bases outside gene matches: 8. CDR1 is GTSNPN and CDR2 is SVGIG in the germline V gene (reference sequence). The CDR3 protein is CAWRLAGGPRVTDTQYF. The DNA for the CDR3 is TGTGCCTGGAGACTAGCGGGAGGGCCGAGGGTCACAGATACGCAGTATTTT.

This chain links TRBV6-5 with TRBJ1-2; no definite D call. Germline V gene data show CDR1 as MNHEY and CDR2 as SVGAGI. The germline V and J ends were trimmed by 4 bases and 8 bases, with 14 bases remaining between them. The CDR3 is 13 residues long. The CDR3 spells CASSSDSIQGYTF. The CDR3 bases are TGTGCCAGCAGTTCCGACTCAATCCAGGGCTACACCTTC.

This clone appeared once. J is TRBJ2-1 and V is TRBV6-5, with TRBD2 matching over 12 bases. The V gene's germline CDR1 is MNHEY and CDR2 SVGAGI. The J segment lost 9 bases and the V segment lost 3 bases, leaving 6 bases of the junction unmatched. The CDR3 contains 15 residues. CDR3 region: CASSYRTSGTSEQFF. CDR3 nucleotides: TGTGCCAGCAGTTATCGGACTAGCGGGACTAGTGAGCAGTTCTTC.

The chain recombines TRBV29-1 with TRBJ1-1; unclear D gene. In germline, CDR1 is SQVTM, CDR2 ANQGSEA. The germline V and J ends were trimmed by 2 bases and 6 bases, with 13 bases remaining between them. This CDR3 is 13 amino acids long. The CDR3 sequence: CSVESGLISEAFF. The CDR3 nucleotides are TGCAGCGTTGAAAGCGGGCTAATCTCTGAAGCTTTCTTT.

The genes are TRBV28 and TRBJ1-6; no clear D. Germline V gene data show CDR1 as MDHEN and CDR2 as SYDVKM. V was shortened by 5 bases and J by 2 bases, with 22 bases between the two germline ends. The CDR3 spans 19 residues. The CDR3 here is CASSTSLALISTYNSPLHF. CDR3 in DNA: TGTGCCAGCAGTACATCCCTCGCCCTCATATCGACCTATAATTCACCCCTCCACTTT.

This clone has a single count. V usage is TRBV14 and J usage is TRBJ1-2; maybe TRBD1 (5 bases). The CDR3 runs to 14 residues. V was cut by 0 bases and J by 8 bases, with 13 bases left in between. Germline CDR1 reads SGHDN; CDR2 reads FVKESK. The CDR3 sequence: CASSQEGDLGGYTF. Written as DNA, the CDR3 is TGTGCCAGCAGCCAAGAAGGGGATCTTGGGGGCTACACCTTC.

This clone was observed a few times. The J gene is TRBJ2-3, the V gene TRBV29-1, with D perhaps TRBD2 (5 bases). The CDR3 is made up of 14 amino acids. V shed 5 bases and J shed 1 base, with 13 bases lying between them. Germline CDR1 reads SQVTM; CDR2 reads ANQGSEA. CDR3 in amino acids: CSVFGRGRTDTQYF. CDR3 sequence (DNA): TGCAGCGTTTTCGGCCGGGGTCGCACAGATACGCAGTATTTT.

Only one count was recorded for this clone. The rearrangement joins TRBV9 to TRBJ1-4; D is unresolved. The CDR3 runs to 15 residues. Trimming shortened V by 5 bases and J by 4 bases, and 15 bases separated the two germline ends. CDR1 and CDR2 (germline): SGDLS, YYNGEE. Written as DNA, the CDR3 is TGTGCCAGCAGACAACAACAAGGAGTTAATGAAAAACTGTTTTTT. It codes for CASRQQQGVNEKLFF. Full variable domain (remainder filled in from reference TRBV9 and TRBJ1-4): DSGVTQTPKHLITATGQRVTLRCSPRSGDLSVYWYQQSLDQGLQFLIQYYNGEERAKGNILERFSAQQFPDLHSELNLSSLELGDSALYFCASRQQQGVNEKLFFGSGTQLSVL.

The chain has TRBV5-4 and TRBJ1-6; D is unclear. With 4 bases removed from V and 15 bases from J, the gap between germline ends came to 17 bases. The CDR3 is made up of 13 amino acids. CDR1 is SGHNT and CDR2 is YYREEE in the germline V gene (reference sequence). Here the CDR3 reads CASSPNNEARLHF. CDR3 in DNA: TGTGCCAGCAGCCCCAATAACGAGGCGCGCCTCCACTTT.

V gene TRBV7-8 combines with J gene TRBJ2-7; 7 positions match TRBD2. Germline-derived CDR1 and CDR2 are SGHVS and FQNEAQ. This CDR3 is 14 amino acids long. Trimming removed 3 bases from V and 2 bases from J; junction bases left unmatched: 4. The CDR3 loop reads CASSFASGAYEQYV. Here the CDR3 DNA reads TGTGCCAGCAGCTTCGCTAGCGGCGCCTACGAGCAGTACGTC.

Concerning this clone: A junction end diverges from the germline sequence, so it may reflect a read error. This sequence joins TRBV27 and TRBJ1-2; D is ambiguous. Looked up from germline, CDR1 is MNHEY and CDR2 is SMNVEV (reference sequence). This CDR3 region has 13 residues. In nucleotides, the CDR3 is TGTGCCAGCCGTTTCCGGACTAACTATGGCTACACCTTC. Translation gives CASRFRTNYGYTF.

This rearrangement joins TRBV9 to TRBJ1-1, with D perhaps TRBD1 (5 bases). The CDR3 is 13 amino acids. The ends were cut back, 4 bases at V and 3 bases at J, with 10 bases in the middle. Looked up from germline, CDR1 is SGDLS and CDR2 is YYNGEE. This CDR3 is CASSTDRDTEAFF. The DNA of the CDR3 is TGTGCCAGCAGCACCGACAGAGACACTGAAGCTTTCTTT.

This clone was recorded only once. This chain joins TRBV4-1 and TRBJ1-5; no reliable D call. V was clipped by 0 bases and J by 5 bases, with 8 bases between them. Germline V lookup: CDR1 MGHRA, CDR2 YSYEKL. This CDR3 has 14 residues. CDR3: CASSQDPQHQPQHF. CDR3 nucleotide sequence: TGCGCCAGCAGCCAAGACCCCCAGCATCAGCCCCAGCATTTT.

The chain employs TRBV18 and TRBJ2-7; no reliable D call. CDR3 length: 13 amino acids. V lost 3 bases and J 2 bases, leaving 8 bases between the germline ends. CDR1 KGHSH and CDR2 LQKENI come from the germline V gene. CDR3 coding DNA: TGTGCCAGCTCACCGTCACCCCCCTACGAGCAGTACTTC. It encodes CASSPSPPYEQYF.